This passage covers 28 T cell receptor beta chains from one sample sequenced in a study of shared clonotypes between healthy human individuals. The table came from immunoSEQ multiplex PCR; TCRdb's copy has only in-frame clones and leaves some out. The sample lists fewer than 3 million clones; around 90% were seen once. Sequencing input: naive CD4+ T cells from PBMCs. The subset here: CD45RA+ positively selected. The receptors were sampled from a man aged 18 to 30 in good health. Some clones in this sample may be carry-over from other donors' samples.

Concerning this clone: Other DNA sequences in the sample encode the same CDR3. V is TRBV2 and J is TRBJ2-7, with 12 bases identical to TRBD1. CDR1 is SNHLY, CDR2 FYNNEI, per germline. The CDR3 consists of 14 residues. Unmatched junction bases numbered 5, after V lost 7 bases and J lost 4 bases. CDR3 bases: TGTGCCAGCATTCCGGGACAGGGGGCATACGAGCAGTACTTC. This codes for CASIPGQGAYEQYF.

The chain recombines TRBV4-1 with TRBJ2-1; tentative D call: TRBD1 (6 bases). V was clipped by 1 base and J by 7 bases, with 23 bases between them. Germline lookup yields CDR1 MGHRA and CDR2 YSYEKL. The CDR3 is 18 residues long. The CDR3 nucleotides read TGCGCCAGCAGCCAAGGGGGTATAGACAGGATCTTCCCGAATGAGCAGTTCTTC. This codes for CASSQGGIDRIFPNEQFF.

The V gene is TRBV30, the J gene TRBJ2-7; 14 bases align to TRBD2. This CDR3 has 21 residues. With V trimmed by 1 base and J by 2 bases, 19 bases remained unmatched. From germline, CDR1 is GTSNPN and CDR2 SVGIG (reference sequence). The CDR3 region has the DNA TGTGCCTGGAGTGGTCTGTATGGAGGGACTAGCGGGAGAGGGGGGACCTACGAGCAGTACTTC. Protein sequence: CAWSGLYGGTSGRGGTYEQYF. Combining the CDR3 with reference TRBV30 and TRBJ2-7 gives the whole variable domain SQTIHQWPATLVQPVGSPLSLECTVEGTSNPNLYWYRQAAGRGLQLLFYSVGIGQISSEVPQNLSASRPQDRQFILSSKKLLLSDSGFYLCAWSGLYGGTSGRGGTYEQYFGPGTRLTVT.

In DNA form, the CDR3 reads TGCGCCAGCAGCCAAGAGACTTCCCGCGGGGAGCTGTTTTTT. Its translation is CASSQETSRGELFF. The chain recombines TRBV4-1 with TRBJ2-2; D is undetermined. CDR1 and CDR2 (germline): MGHRA, YSYEKL. Trimming removed 0 bases at V and 7 bases at J, with 9 bases between. The CDR3 consists of 14 residues.

The chain couples TRBV10-3 to TRBJ1-2, with D perhaps TRBD1 (5 bases). The CDR3 spans 15 residues. V was cut by 2 bases and J by 4 bases, with 14 bases left in between. CDR1 ENHRY and CDR2 SYGVKD come from the germline V gene. The CDR3 sequence: CAISETGPSAYGYTF. Here the CDR3 DNA reads TGTGCCATCAGTGAGACAGGACCTTCGGCCTATGGCTACACCTTC.

The J gene is TRBJ2-7, the V gene TRBV29-1, with D perhaps matching TRBD1 (7 bases). Germline-derived CDR1 and CDR2 are SQVTM and ANQGSEA. This CDR3 is 15 amino acids long. Trimming cost V 7 bases and J 0 bases, with 19 bases left between them. CDR3 DNA: TGCAGCGGCCAAATACAGGGGAGGACCTCCTACGAGCAGTACTTC. It is translated as CSGQIQGRTSYEQYF.

The CDR3 coding sequence is TGCGCCAGCAGCCCCTATATGGGACAGGCAGACGAGCAGTACTTC. Amino acids: CASSPYMGQADEQYF. V and J are TRBV5-1 and TRBJ2-7, with 8 bases identical to TRBD1. This CDR3 region has 15 residues. Trimming cost V 4 bases and J 5 bases; bases outside gene matches: 11. Germline-derived CDR1 and CDR2 are SGHRS and YFSETQ.

The genes are TRBV7-2 and TRBJ2-5, with 8 bases aligning to TRBD1. The CDR3 length is 15 residues. Germline CDR1 is SGHTA and CDR2 is FQGNSA. The J segment lost 4 bases and the V segment lost 3 bases, leaving 7 bases of the junction unmatched. The CDR3, as DNA: TGTGCCAGCAGCTTTCAGACAGGGGTCGGAGAGACCCAGTACTTC. The encoded protein is CASSFQTGVGETQYF.

V usage is TRBV14 and J usage is TRBJ2-1, with D possibly being TRBD2 (5 bases). The CDR3 consists of 21 residues. The germline CDR1 and CDR2 sequences are SGHDN and FVKESK. V was trimmed by 1 base and J by 3 bases, leaving 28 bases between them. The CDR3 bases are TGTGCCAGCAGCCAAGCGGCTACCTTTTCAATCTTCGAGAGGGACTACAATGAGCAGTTCTTC. Translating gives CASSQAATFSIFERDYNEQFF. Drawing the rest from reference TRBV14 and TRBJ2-1, the complete variable domain is EAGVTQFPSHSVIEKGQTVTLRCDPISGHDNLYWYRRVMGKEIKFLLHFVKESKQDESGMPNNRFLAERTGGTYSTLKVQPAELEDSGVYFCASSQAATFSIFERDYNEQFFGPGTRLTVL.

This clone was detected only a few times. The rearrangement joins TRBV4-2 to TRBJ2-2, with D unresolved. CDR3 length: 14 residues. The germline V gene has CDR1 LGHNA and CDR2 YNFKEQ. Trimming removed 8 bases from V and 2 bases from J, with 12 bases in between. CDR3 DNA: TGTGCCAGCGAGGAGCGAATCAACACCGGGGAGCTGTTTTTT. Translated: CASEERINTGELFF.

The DNA for the CDR3 is TGTGCCAGCAGCGTAGCTAGGAGGGGGGGAGCAGATACGCAGTATTTT. Translated: CASSVARRGGADTQYF. The chain joins TRBV9 to TRBJ2-3, with D possibly TRBD2 on 7 matching bases. CDR3 length: 16 residues. Germline CDR1 reads SGDLS; CDR2 reads YYNGEE. The V and J ends lost 0 bases and 4 bases respectively, with 15 bases between them.

The rearrangement links TRBV5-1 to TRBJ2-2; the match to TRBD1 covers 9 bases. Germline V gives CDR1 SGHRS, CDR2 YFSETQ. V dropped 0 bases and J dropped 0; count of bases not matched to a gene: 3. The CDR3 spans 17 residues. DNA for the CDR3: TGCGCCAGCAGCTTGGCGGGACAGGGCCCGAACACCGGGGAGCTGTTTTTT. It is translated as CASSLAGQGPNTGELFF.

Comments on this clone: The sample holds other DNA sequences that translate to the same CDR3. This chain links TRBV5-1 with TRBJ2-3, with 14 bases identical to TRBD2. V lost 4 bases to trimming and J lost 4 bases; unmatched junction nucleotides: 5. CDR1 and CDR2 (germline): SGHRS, YFSETQ. The CDR3 is 16 residues long. The CDR3 sequence: CASSVGLAGGPDTQYF. CDR3 sequence (DNA): TGCGCCAGCAGCGTTGGACTAGCGGGGGGCCCAGATACGCAGTATTTT. Variable domain in full (rest from reference TRBV5-1 and TRBJ2-3): KAGVTQTPRYLIKTRGQQVTLSCSPISGHRSVSWYQQTPGQGLQFLFEYFSETQRNKGNFPGRFSGRQFSNSRSEMNVSTLELGDSALYLCASSVGLAGGPDTQYFGPGTRLTVL.

This clone was detected only once. This chain links TRBV6-6 with TRBJ2-3; D remains unclear. This CDR3 contains 16 residues. CDR1 is MNHNY and CDR2 is SVGAGI in the germline V gene (reference sequence). V lost 0 bases and J 2 bases, leaving 12 bases between the germline ends. The CDR3 here is CASSYSGPSATDTQYF. For the CDR3, the DNA is TGTGCCAGCAGTTACTCTGGGCCCAGCGCCACAGATACGCAGTATTTT.

The V call is TRBV5-1, the J call TRBJ2-7; D uncertain. Between the trimmed V and J ends, which lost 6 bases and 5 bases, there was a span of 15 bases. Germline lookup yields CDR1 SGHRS and CDR2 YFSETQ. The CDR3 consists of 13 residues. The CDR3 nucleotides read TGCGCCAGCAAGCAAGGCCAGTCGGACGAGCAGTACTTC. Translating gives CASKQGQSDEQYF.

V is TRBV28 and J is TRBJ2-1; a possible D gene is TRBD1 (6 bases). Between the trimmed V and J ends, which lost 5 bases and 6 bases, there was a span of 17 bases. CDR1 MDHEN and CDR2 SYDVKM come from the germline V gene. The CDR3 has 15 amino acids. CDR3 nucleotides: TGTGCCAGCAGTCCACAGGGCGGACAACCCAATGAGCAGTTCTTC. Translating it yields CASSPQGGQPNEQFF.

The CDR3 DNA reads as TGTGCCTGGACCCGGAGCCGCGTAGGGAACCTCCATAATTCACCCCTCCACTTT. As protein: CAWTRSRVGNLHNSPLHF. J is TRBJ1-6 and V is TRBV30, with D unresolved. The CDR3 is 18 amino acids. CDR1 and CDR2 from the germline V gene are GTSNPN and SVGIG (reference sequence). The V end lost 4 bases, the J end lost 5 bases, and 24 bases lay between the germline ends.

The rearrangement uses TRBV7-9 and TRBJ2-7, with TRBD1 matching over 7 bases. The CDR3 consists of 15 residues. V dropped 5 bases and J dropped 1; count of bases not matched to a gene: 8. The germline V gene has CDR1 SEHNR and CDR2 FQNEAQ (reference sequence). In DNA, the CDR3 is TGTGCCAGCAGCCCTGACAGGGATTGGTCCTACGAGCAGTACTTC. It codes for CASSPDRDWSYEQYF.

CDR3 in DNA: TGCGCCAGCAGCCTCGGACTAGCGTCGAGCTCCTACGAGCAGTACTTC. Amino acids: CASSLGLASSSYEQYF. V is TRBV4-1 and J is TRBJ2-7, with 9 bases matching TRBD2. The germline CDR1 and CDR2 sequences are MGHRA and YSYEKL. V was clipped by 4 bases and J by 0 bases; unmatched bases: 7. The CDR3 has 16 residues.

This chain joins TRBV7-2 and TRBJ2-1, with 9 nucleotides matching TRBD2. V lost 3 bases, J lost 6 bases, and 0 bases stayed unmatched. From germline, CDR1 is SGHTA and CDR2 FQGNSA. This CDR3 has 13 residues. The CDR3 here is CASSFSGSNEQFF. As DNA, the CDR3 is TGTGCCAGCAGCTTTAGCGGGAGCAATGAGCAGTTCTTC.

The V and J genes are TRBV5-1 and TRBJ1-4; D is perhaps TRBD1 (6 bases). The V and J ends lost 0 bases and 7 bases respectively, with 16 bases between them. The CDR3 spans 16 residues. Germline values: CDR1 SGHRS, CDR2 YFSETQ. This CDR3 reads CASSLGSGLGGEKLFF. The CDR3 nucleotides are TGCGCCAGCAGCTTGGGTTCCGGTTTAGGGGGTGAAAAACTGTTTTTT. The whole variable domain, remainder taken from reference TRBV5-1 and TRBJ1-4, is KAGVTQTPRYLIKTRGQQVTLSCSPISGHRSVSWYQQTPGQGLQFLFEYFSETQRNKGNFPGRFSGRQFSNSRSEMNVSTLELGDSALYLCASSLGSGLGGEKLFFGSGTQLSVL.

This chain connects TRBV29-1 to TRBJ2-2; D not certain. Trimming shortened V by 2 bases and J by 6 bases, and 13 bases separated the two germline ends. Germline CDR1 reads SQVTM; CDR2 reads ANQGSEA. This CDR3 spans 14 amino acids. This chain's CDR3 is CSVETPAVPGELFF. The CDR3 nucleotides are TGCAGCGTTGAAACACCCGCGGTCCCCGGGGAGCTGTTTTTT.

The rearrangement joins TRBV6-1 to TRBJ2-5; the match to TRBD2 covers 9 bases. The CDR3 loop spans 15 amino acids. CDR1 is MNHNS, CDR2 SASEGT, per germline. The V segment lost 4 bases and the J segment 4 bases; nucleotides outside the gene matches: 7. The chain's CDR3 is CASSGAGGGGETQYF. The CDR3 bases are TGTGCCAGCAGTGGTGCGGGAGGGGGAGGAGAGACCCAGTACTTC.

In the case of this clone: Other nucleotide sequences from this sample produce the same CDR3. The chain combines TRBV4-3 with TRBJ2-5, with D unclear. Germline V gene sequence: CDR1 LGHNA, CDR2 YSLEER. The CDR3 spans 13 residues. V gave up 0 bases and J gave up 4 bases, with 6 bases separating them. The CDR3 protein is CASSQDSRETQYF. CDR3 DNA sequence: TGCGCCAGCAGCCAAGATTCCCGAGAGACCCAGTACTTC.

The V and J genes are TRBV6-1 and TRBJ2-3, with 7 bases lining up with TRBD2. The germline CDR1 and CDR2 sequences are MNHNS and SASEGT. Germline trimming cut 7 bases from V and 6 bases from J; bases unmatched to any gene: 10. This CDR3 spans 14 amino acids. CDR3 sequence reads: CASKVAGATDTQYF. The CDR3 DNA reads as TGTGCCAGCAAAGTCGCGGGAGCGACTGATACGCAGTATTTT.

Comments on this clone: This sample includes further DNA sequences coding for the same CDR3. The rearrangement joins TRBV29-1 to TRBJ2-3; D not resolved. The CDR3 is 13 residues long. Germline CDR1 SQVTM, CDR2 ANQGSEA. The V gene lost 3 bases and the J gene lost 2 bases, with 9 bases spanning the gap. The CDR3 nucleotides read TGCAGCGTTGACGGCCGCTTCACAGATACGCAGTATTTT. This encodes CSVDGRFTDTQYF.

In this sample, this clone turned up once. Other nucleotide sequences from this sample produce the same CDR3. The chain couples TRBV5-1 to TRBJ2-5, with TRBD1 matching 7 bases. The germline V gene encodes CDR1 SGHRS and CDR2 YFSETQ. V shed 7 bases, J shed 2 bases, and the junction held 8 bases outside the gene matches. This CDR3 spans 14 amino acids. CDR3 bases: TGCGCCAGCTCTACAACAGGGGTTCAAGAGACCCAGTACTTC. Amino acids: CASSTTGVQETQYF.

The chain couples TRBV2 to TRBJ2-6, with D possibly being TRBD1 (5 bases). CDR1 SNHLY and CDR2 FYNNEI come from the germline V gene. V lost 6 bases, J lost 4 bases, and 13 bases lay in between. This CDR3 has 15 residues. In nucleotides, the CDR3 is TGTGCCAGCAGATTAGGGGATGTCGGGGCCAACGTCCTGACTTTC. This codes for CASRLGDVGANVLTF. The full variable domain, in which reference TRBV2 and TRBJ2-6 provide the parts outside the CDR3, is EPEVTQTPSHQVTQMGQEVILRCVPISNHLYFYWYRQILGQKVEFLVSFYNNEISEKSEIFDDQFSVERPDGSNFTLKIRSTKLEDSAMYFCASRLGDVGANVLTFGAGSRLTVL.